One sample yielded the 29 T cell receptor beta chains listed below, sequenced in a study of control samples from healthy donors and cancer patients. Generated by immunoSEQ multiplex PCR, the TCRdb table keeps only in-frame clones and is missing some. The sample includes about 13,000 clones, roughly 79% of them seen just once. The material sequenced was formalin-fixed, paraffin-embedded tissue. These receptors were taken from a male donor with melanoma.

The chain employs TRBV5-1 and TRBJ2-3, with TRBD2 identical over 9 bases. This CDR3 is 17 amino acids long. V gave up 0 bases and J gave up 1 base; unmatched junction bases: 6. Germline-derived CDR1 and CDR2 are SGHRS and YFSETQ. The CDR3, as DNA: TGCGCCAGCAGCTTGGAGCCTAGCGGGGTTGGCACAGATACGCAGTATTTT. As protein: CASSLEPSGVGTDTQYF.

This sequence joins TRBV7-2 and TRBJ2-1, with D perhaps matching TRBD2 (7 bases). The CDR3 length is 15 residues. Germline V gene data show CDR1 as SGHTA and CDR2 as FQGNSA. Trimming took off 1 base at V and 8 bases at J, with 15 bases between the two ends. The CDR3 region has the DNA TGTGCCAGCAGCTTAGTCGGGGGGCGGGTCGATGAGCAGTTCTTC. Protein product: CASSLVGGRVDEQFF.

The chain uses TRBV19 and TRBJ2-7, with 10 bases lining up with TRBD1. The CDR3 consists of 15 residues. Trimming took 4 bases from V and 5 from J; bases not matched to a gene: 8. The germline CDR1 and CDR2 sequences are LNHDA and SQIVND (reference sequence). This CDR3 is CASSTDRGLRDEQYF. In nucleotides, the CDR3 is TGTGCCAGTAGTACTGACAGGGGGCTGCGTGACGAGCAGTACTTC.

Regarding this clone: At one end the junction does not follow the germline gene, possibly because of a read error. This same CDR3 is encoded by further DNA sequences in the sample. CDR3 loop: CASIKSGGGTGYTF. The CDR3 DNA reads TGTGCTAGCATTAAAAGCGGAGGAGGAACTGGCTACACCTTC. The chain couples TRBV28 to TRBJ1-2; no firm D call. This CDR3 spans 14 amino acids. Germline V gene sequence: CDR1 MDHEN, CDR2 SYDVKM.

The chain links TRBV5-5 to TRBJ1-2; 8 bases agree with TRBD1. V gave up 0 bases and J gave up 4 bases; unmatched junction bases: 5. This CDR3 has 15 amino acids. In germline, CDR1 is SGHKS, CDR2 YYEKEE (reference sequence). The CDR3 region is CASSLGDTGGYGYTF. In DNA form, the CDR3 reads TGTGCCAGCAGCTTGGGGGACACAGGGGGCTATGGCTACACCTTC.

The CDR3 DNA is TGTGCCAGCAGCCGTAACACAGGGGAAACCTACAATGAGCAGTTCTTC. It specifies CASSRNTGETYNEQFF. The J gene is TRBJ2-1, the V gene TRBV4-2, with 7 bases aligning to TRBD1. The CDR3 contains 16 residues. V was pared by 4 bases and J by 2 bases, with 8 bases of the junction left unmatched. The germline gives CDR1 LGHNA, CDR2 YNFKEQ.

This clone appeared a few times. V is TRBV7-2 and J is TRBJ1-6; D is possibly TRBD1 (6 bases). Deletions cut 6 bases from V and 7 bases from J, with 13 bases between. This CDR3 is built from 14 residues. Germline CDR1 reads SGHTA; CDR2 reads FQGNSA. The DNA for the CDR3 is TGTGCCAGCAGTCCAGACAGGCTGAATTCACCCCTCCACTTT. This encodes CASSPDRLNSPLHF.

In the case of this clone: In the same sample, other DNA sequences code for this CDR3. This rearrangement joins TRBV11-2 to TRBJ2-1, with D unresolved. In germline, CDR1 is SGHAT, CDR2 FQNNGV. This CDR3 spans 12 amino acids. Trimming removed 6 bases from V and 7 bases from J, with 10 bases in between. CDR3 DNA sequence: TGTGCCAGCAGTCGTACAAGGAATGAGCAGTTCTTC. Translation gives CASSRTRNEQFF. The full variable domain, its missing parts supplied by reference TRBV11-2 and TRBJ2-1, is EAGVAQSPRYKIIEKRQSVAFWCNPISGHATLYWYQQILGQGPKLLIQFQNNGVVDDSQLPKDRFSAERLKGVDSTLKIQPAKLEDSAVYLCASSRTRNEQFFGPGTRLTVL.

This clone was detected only a few times. The J gene is TRBJ2-7, the V gene TRBV7-9, with D possibly matching TRBD2 (7 bases). Trimming removed 5 bases from V and 3 bases from J, with 23 bases in between. Germline CDR1 SEHNR, CDR2 FQNEAQ (reference sequence). This CDR3 has 17 residues. The CDR3, as DNA: TGTGCCAGCAGCCTAAGAGGGGAGGCAGGGGAGGGCTACGAGCAGTACTTC. Translated: CASSLRGEAGEGYEQYF.

The chain recombines TRBV5-1 with TRBJ1-6; D may be TRBD1 (5 bases). Per germline, CDR1 SGHRS and CDR2 YFSETQ. The CDR3 is 15 residues long. V lost 6 bases, J lost 1 base, and 11 bases lay in between. CDR3 in DNA: TGCGCCAGCACCCTGGGGACTTCCTATAATTCACCCCTCCACTTT. This codes for CASTLGTSYNSPLHF. The full variable domain, rest sourced from reference TRBV5-1 and TRBJ1-6, is KAGVTQTPRYLIKTRGQQVTLSCSPISGHRSVSWYQQTPGQGLQFLFEYFSETQRNKGNFPGRFSGRQFSNSRSEMNVSTLELGDSALYLCASTLGTSYNSPLHFGNGTRLTVT.

This clone was counted between two and nine times. The chain combines TRBV5-1 with TRBJ1-2, with D unresolved. The CDR3 is made up of 12 amino acids. CDR1 SGHRS and CDR2 YFSETQ come from the germline V gene. The V gene lost 4 bases and the J gene lost 8 bases, with 12 bases spanning the gap. The CDR3 loop reads CASSHGGKGYTF. The CDR3 DNA reads as TGCGCCAGCAGCCACGGTGGGAAGGGCTACACCTTC.

The chain joins TRBV4-2 to TRBJ2-1, with TRBD1 as a possible D gene (6 bases). The CDR3 is made up of 15 amino acids. From germline, CDR1 is LGHNA and CDR2 YNFKEQ. The V gene lost 0 bases and the J gene lost 9 bases, with 15 bases spanning the gap. DNA for the CDR3: TGTGCCAGCAGCCAAGATTTTCAGGGGATCGGTGAGCAGTTCTTC. Translating it yields CASSQDFQGIGEQFF.

CDR3 coding DNA: TGTGCCAGCAGCCGAGAGTTGGGGGGGCGCTACGAGCAGTACTTC. Translation: CASSRELGGRYEQYF. This rearrangement joins TRBV14 to TRBJ2-7; D possibly corresponds to TRBD2 (7 bases). V was pared by 4 bases and J by 3 bases, with 16 bases between. CDR3 size: 15 residues. Germline CDR1 is SGHDN and CDR2 is FVKESK.

This clone turned up a few times. The CDR3 loop is CASSPHSTGRSNQPQHF. CDR3 nucleotide sequence: TGTGCCAGCAGTCCCCACTCGACAGGCCGGAGCAATCAGCCCCAGCATTTT. V gene TRBV27 combines with J gene TRBJ1-5; D possibly corresponds to TRBD1 (6 bases). Per the germline V gene, CDR1 is MNHEY and CDR2 is SMNVEV (reference sequence). V lost 5 bases, J lost 1 base, and 18 bases lay in between. CDR3 size: 17 residues.

The chain joins TRBV12-5 to TRBJ2-1; TRBD1 aligns across 8 bases. Germline values: CDR1 LGHNT, CDR2 FRNRAP. This CDR3 comprises 14 residues. V trimming: 6 bases; J trimming: 1 base; junction bases outside the gene matches: 2. DNA for the CDR3: TGTGCTAGTGGGACAGGGGAGTCCTACAATGAGCAGTTCTTC. Its protein product is CASGTGESYNEQFF.

This rearrangement joins TRBV30 to TRBJ1-5; 9 bases line up with TRBD1. Trimming at V came to 2 bases and at J to 6 bases, leaving 11 bases not matched to a gene. The CDR3 is 16 amino acids. CDR1 and CDR2 (germline): GTSNPN, SVGIG (reference sequence). CDR3 bases: TGTGCCTGGAGTCCCCCGGGACAGGGAGGTGGTCAGCCCCAGCATTTT. Translation: CAWSPPGQGGGQPQHF.

This rearrangement joins TRBV6-5 to TRBJ1-1; D call uncertain. The V end was cut by 9 bases, the J end by 0 bases, with 11 bases between. The CDR3 has 13 residues. Germline V lookup: CDR1 MNHEY, CDR2 SVGAGI. CDR3 nucleotide sequence: TGTGCCAGTGGAACAGTCATGAACACTGAAGCTTTCTTT. Translating gives CASGTVMNTEAFF.

V gene TRBV9 combines with J gene TRBJ2-2; D possibly corresponds to TRBD2 (6 bases). The germline V and J ends were trimmed by 0 bases and 4 bases, with 13 bases remaining between them. Germline loops: CDR1 SGDLS, CDR2 YYNGEE. The CDR3 loop spans 16 amino acids. The chain's CDR3 is CASSVAVGGVTGELFF. The DNA for the CDR3 is TGTGCCAGCAGCGTAGCTGTGGGGGGAGTCACCGGGGAGCTGTTTTTT.

In its sample, this clone was seen a few times. This chain joins TRBV4-1 and TRBJ2-5; 12 nucleotides align to TRBD2. This CDR3 has 16 residues. Per the germline V gene, CDR1 is MGHRA and CDR2 is YSYEKL. Trimming removed 0 bases from V and 4 bases from J; junction bases left unmatched: 3. This chain's CDR3 is CASSQEKGLAGETQYF. DNA of the CDR3: TGCGCCAGCAGCCAAGAGAAGGGACTAGCGGGAGAGACCCAGTACTTC.

The V gene is TRBV6-5, the J gene TRBJ2-6; no clear D. The CDR3 runs to 14 residues. The germline V and J ends were trimmed by 8 bases and 4 bases, with 12 bases remaining between them. Germline CDR1 reads MNHEY; CDR2 reads SVGAGI. The CDR3 DNA is TGTGCCAGCCAGACCTTGAGAGGGGCCAACGTCCTGACTTTC. Amino acids: CASQTLRGANVLTF.

This clone was recorded once. The chain is built from TRBV19 and TRBJ2-1; D is uncertain. The CDR3 runs to 14 residues. Trimming removed 1 base from V and 8 bases from J, with 12 bases in between. Germline CDR1 reads LNHDA; CDR2 reads SQIVND (reference sequence). The CDR3 DNA follows: TGTGCCAGTAGTATAGGGGCCCATGGGTATGAGCAGTTCTTC. It translates to CASSIGAHGYEQFF.

By sample fraction, this clone is large. The chain carries TRBV24-1 and TRBJ2-7, with D possibly being TRBD1 (6 bases). The CDR3 has 15 residues. Looked up from germline, CDR1 is KGHDR and CDR2 is SFDVKD. V was shortened by 4 bases and J by 7 bases, with 19 bases between the two germline ends. The CDR3: CATSDPTGRPWEQYF. For the CDR3, the DNA is TGTGCCACCAGTGACCCGACAGGACGCCCCTGGGAGCAGTACTTC.

The chain employs TRBV27 and TRBJ1-6; TRBD1 is a possible D gene (6 bases). The CDR3 contains 14 residues. Germline-derived CDR1 and CDR2 are MNHEY and SMNVEV (reference sequence). V lost 3 bases, J lost 9 bases, and 12 bases lay in between. The CDR3 region has the DNA TGTGCCAGCAGTTTCGGCAGGGGCAGTTCACCCCTCCACTTT. This translates into CASSFGRGSSPLHF.

This rearrangement joins TRBV27 to TRBJ2-5; no clear D gene. The germline V gene has CDR1 MNHEY and CDR2 SMNVEV (reference sequence). The CDR3 extends over 15 amino acids. V was clipped by 7 bases and J by 4 bases, with 19 bases between them. For the CDR3, the DNA is TGTGCCAGCAAAGCTATGAGGAATCAACGAGAGACCCAGTACTTC. This gives the protein CASKAMRNQRETQYF.

This clone was found a few times. The V call is TRBV2, the J call TRBJ1-2; D is possibly TRBD1 (6 bases). The germline gives CDR1 SNHLY, CDR2 FYNNEI. The CDR3 length is 13 residues. The ends were cut back, 4 bases at V and 3 bases at J, with 9 bases in the middle. CDR3 DNA sequence: TGTGCCAGCAGTGTTTGGACAGACTATGGCTACACCTTC. Amino acid sequence: CASSVWTDYGYTF.

The chain links TRBV7-2 to TRBJ2-1, with 7 bases aligning to TRBD2. V lost 1 base and J lost 8; bases outside the gene matches: 5. This CDR3 has 14 residues. Germline CDR1 is SGHTA and CDR2 is FQGNSA. The DNA of the CDR3 is TGTGCCAGCAGCTTAGGCGGGGGAGTGGATGAGCAGTTCTTC. This sequence encodes CASSLGGGVDEQFF.

This CDR3 is CARAGTDNSPLHF. The CDR3, as DNA: TGTGCCAGGGCCGGGACCGATAATTCACCCCTCCACTTT. The chain joins TRBV30 to TRBJ1-6, with D perhaps matching TRBD1 (5 bases). V was cut by 8 bases and J by 5 bases, with 13 bases left in between. The CDR3 runs 13 residues. Per the germline V gene, CDR1 is GTSNPN and CDR2 is SVGIG (reference sequence).

The chain joins TRBV5-5 to TRBJ1-5; D not resolved. Germline V gene lookup returns CDR1 SGHKS and CDR2 YYEKEE (reference sequence). The V end was cut by 4 bases, the J end by 0 bases, with 5 bases between. The CDR3 runs to 13 residues. CDR3 sequence reads: CASSLNSNQPQHF. CDR3 DNA: TGTGCCAGCAGCCTAAATAGCAATCAGCCCCAGCATTTT. The full variable domain, completed using reference TRBV5-5 and TRBJ1-5, is DAGVTQSPTHLIKTRGQQVTLRCSPISGHKSVSWYQQVLGQGPQFIFQYYEKEERGRGNFPDRFSARQFPNYSSELNVNALLLGDSALYLCASSLNSNQPQHFGDGTRLSIL.

This clone appeared a single time. This chain connects TRBV5-1 to TRBJ1-5; the D is unclear. The CDR3 is 15 residues long. The V end was cut by 0 bases, the J end by 0 bases, with 7 bases between. Germline V gene lookup returns CDR1 SGHRS and CDR2 YFSETQ. CDR3 loop: CASSLGGISNQPQHF. CDR3 nucleotide sequence: TGCGCCAGCAGCTTGGGTGGAATTAGCAATCAGCCCCAGCATTTT.